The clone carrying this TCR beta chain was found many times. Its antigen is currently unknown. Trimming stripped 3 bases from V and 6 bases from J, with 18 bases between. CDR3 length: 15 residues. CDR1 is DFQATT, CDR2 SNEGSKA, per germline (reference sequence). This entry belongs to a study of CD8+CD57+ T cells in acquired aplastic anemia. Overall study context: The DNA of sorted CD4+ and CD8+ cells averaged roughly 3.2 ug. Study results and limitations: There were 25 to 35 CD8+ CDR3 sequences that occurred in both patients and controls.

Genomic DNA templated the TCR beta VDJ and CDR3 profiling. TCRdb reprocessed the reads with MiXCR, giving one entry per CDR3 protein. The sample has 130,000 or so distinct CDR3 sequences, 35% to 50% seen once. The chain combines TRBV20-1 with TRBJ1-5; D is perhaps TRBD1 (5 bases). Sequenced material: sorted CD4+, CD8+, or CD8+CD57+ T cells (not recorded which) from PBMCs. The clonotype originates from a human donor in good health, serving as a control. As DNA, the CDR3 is TGCAGTGCTAGGTCCGGACGGGGCTTTCTTCAGCCCCAGCATTTT. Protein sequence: CSARSGRGFLQPQHF.